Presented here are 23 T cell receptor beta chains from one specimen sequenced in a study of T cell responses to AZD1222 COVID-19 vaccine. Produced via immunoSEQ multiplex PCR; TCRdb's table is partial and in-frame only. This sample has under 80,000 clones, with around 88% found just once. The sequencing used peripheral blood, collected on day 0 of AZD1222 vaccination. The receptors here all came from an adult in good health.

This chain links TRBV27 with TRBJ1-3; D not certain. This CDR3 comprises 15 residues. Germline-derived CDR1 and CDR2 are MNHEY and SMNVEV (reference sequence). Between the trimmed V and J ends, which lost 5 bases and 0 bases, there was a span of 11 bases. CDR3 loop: CASSPSISSGNTIYF. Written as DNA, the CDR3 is TGTGCCAGCAGTCCCTCTATTAGCTCTGGAAACACCATATATTTT.

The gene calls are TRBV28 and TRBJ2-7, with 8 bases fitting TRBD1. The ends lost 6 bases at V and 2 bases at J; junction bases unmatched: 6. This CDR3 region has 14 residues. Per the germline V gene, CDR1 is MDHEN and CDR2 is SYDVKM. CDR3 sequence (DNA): TGTGCCAGCAGAACGGACAGGGACACCTACGAGCAGTACTTC. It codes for CASRTDRDTYEQYF. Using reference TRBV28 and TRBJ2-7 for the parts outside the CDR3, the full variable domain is DVKVTQSSRYLVKRTGEKVFLECVQDMDHENMFWYRQDPGLGLRLIYFSYDVKMKEKGDIPEGYSVSREKKERFSLILESASTNQTSMYLCASRTDRDTYEQYFGPGTRLTVT.

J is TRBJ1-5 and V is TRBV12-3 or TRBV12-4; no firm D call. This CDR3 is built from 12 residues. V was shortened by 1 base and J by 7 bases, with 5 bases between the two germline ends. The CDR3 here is CASSLVAQPQHF. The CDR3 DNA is TGTGCCAGCAGTTTAGTAGCGCAGCCCCAGCATTTT.

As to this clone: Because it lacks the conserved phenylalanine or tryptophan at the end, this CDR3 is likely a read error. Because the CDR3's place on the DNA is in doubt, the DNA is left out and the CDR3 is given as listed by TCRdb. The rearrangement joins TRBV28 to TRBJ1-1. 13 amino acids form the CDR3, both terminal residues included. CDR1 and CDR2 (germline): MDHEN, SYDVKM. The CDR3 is CASSLSSGAISFG.

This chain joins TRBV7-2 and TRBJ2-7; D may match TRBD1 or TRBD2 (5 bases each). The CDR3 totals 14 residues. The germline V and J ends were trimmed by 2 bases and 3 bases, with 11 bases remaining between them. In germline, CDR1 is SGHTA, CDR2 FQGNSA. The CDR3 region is CASSLSSGSYEQYF. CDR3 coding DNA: TGTGCCAGCAGCTTAAGCTCAGGGAGCTACGAGCAGTACTTC.

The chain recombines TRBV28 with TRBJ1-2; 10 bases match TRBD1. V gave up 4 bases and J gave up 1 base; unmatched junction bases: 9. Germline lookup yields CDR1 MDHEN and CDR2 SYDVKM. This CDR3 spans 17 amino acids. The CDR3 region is CASSSPRTGGDNYGYTF. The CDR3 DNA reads TGTGCCAGCAGTTCCCCCCGGACAGGGGGGGATAACTATGGCTACACCTTC.

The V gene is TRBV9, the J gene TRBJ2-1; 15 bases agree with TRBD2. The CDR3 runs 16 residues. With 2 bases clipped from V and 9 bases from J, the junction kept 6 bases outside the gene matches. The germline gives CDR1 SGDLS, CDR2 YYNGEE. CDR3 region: CASSVGGTSGRIEQFF. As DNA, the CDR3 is TGTGCCAGCAGCGTTGGGGGGACTAGCGGGAGGATTGAGCAGTTCTTC.

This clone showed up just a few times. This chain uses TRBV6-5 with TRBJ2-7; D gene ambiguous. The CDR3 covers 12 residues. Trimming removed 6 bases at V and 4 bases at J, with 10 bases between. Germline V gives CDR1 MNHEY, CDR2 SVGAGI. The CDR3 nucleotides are TGTGCCAGCAGGCCCTCTGCTTACGAGCAGTACTTC. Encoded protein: CASRPSAYEQYF.

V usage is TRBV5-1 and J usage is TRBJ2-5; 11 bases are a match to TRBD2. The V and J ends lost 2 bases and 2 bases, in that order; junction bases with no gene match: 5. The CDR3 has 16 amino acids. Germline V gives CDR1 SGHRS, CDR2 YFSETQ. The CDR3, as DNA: TGCGCCAGCAGCTTAAGGACTAGCGGGTTTCAAGAGACCCAGTACTTC. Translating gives CASSLRTSGFQETQYF.

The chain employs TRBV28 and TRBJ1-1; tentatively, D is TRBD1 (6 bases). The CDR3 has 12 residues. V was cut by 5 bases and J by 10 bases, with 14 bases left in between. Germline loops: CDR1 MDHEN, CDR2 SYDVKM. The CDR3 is CASSLPQGGAFF. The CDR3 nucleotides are TGTGCCAGCAGTCTCCCACAGGGAGGAGCTTTCTTT.

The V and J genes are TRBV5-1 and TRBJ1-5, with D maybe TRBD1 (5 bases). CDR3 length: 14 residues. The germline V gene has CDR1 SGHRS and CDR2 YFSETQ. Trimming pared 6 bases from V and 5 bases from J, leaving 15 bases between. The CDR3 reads CASTPGLGDQPQHF. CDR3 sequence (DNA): TGCGCCAGCACCCCGGGGTTGGGGGATCAGCCCCAGCATTTT.

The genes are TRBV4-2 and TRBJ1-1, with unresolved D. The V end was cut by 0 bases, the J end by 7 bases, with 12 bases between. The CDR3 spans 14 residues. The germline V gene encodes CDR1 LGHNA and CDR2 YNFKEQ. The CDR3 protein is CASSQDGVEHEAFF. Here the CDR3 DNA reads TGTGCCAGCAGCCAAGACGGAGTAGAGCATGAAGCTTTCTTT.

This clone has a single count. Here the CDR3 DNA reads TGTGCCAGCAGTCGGACAGGGGGAGAGACCCAGTACTTC. It is translated as CASSRTGGETQYF. This chain uses TRBV12-3 or TRBV12-4 with TRBJ2-5, with 10 bases identical to TRBD1. CDR3 size: 13 residues. The V segment lost 5 bases and the J segment 4 bases; nucleotides outside the gene matches: 1.

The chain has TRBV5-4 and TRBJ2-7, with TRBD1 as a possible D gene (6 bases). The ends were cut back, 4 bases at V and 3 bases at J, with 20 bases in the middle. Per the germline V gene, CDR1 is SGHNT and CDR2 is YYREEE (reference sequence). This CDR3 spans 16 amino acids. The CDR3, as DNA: TGTGCCAGCAGCACGCCACAGGGTAGGGGTATCTACGAGCAGTACTTC. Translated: CASSTPQGRGIYEQYF.

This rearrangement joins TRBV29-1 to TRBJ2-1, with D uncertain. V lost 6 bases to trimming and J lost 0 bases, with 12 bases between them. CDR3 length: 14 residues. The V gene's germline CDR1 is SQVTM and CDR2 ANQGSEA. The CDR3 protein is CSVVRLRSYNEQFF. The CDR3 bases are TGCAGCGTAGTCAGGCTGCGCTCCTACAATGAGCAGTTCTTC.

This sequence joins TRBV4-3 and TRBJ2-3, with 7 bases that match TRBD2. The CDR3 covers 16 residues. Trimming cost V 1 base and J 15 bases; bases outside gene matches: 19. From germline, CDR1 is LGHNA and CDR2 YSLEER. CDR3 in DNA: TGCGCCAGCAGCCAAGCCTTGTTGGGGGGGGACGGGGCCTTATATTTT. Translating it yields CASSQALLGGDGALYF.

CDR3 bases: TGTGCCAGCAGCTTAGCCCGGACAGTCGGGGTTATGGCCGGGGAGCTGTTTTTT. Protein: CASSLARTVGVMAGELFF. This chain links TRBV7-6 with TRBJ2-2, with D possibly matching TRBD1 (6 bases). V was cut by 0 bases and J by 6 bases, with 20 bases left in between. The CDR3 consists of 18 residues. Germline loops: CDR1 SGHVS, CDR2 FNYEAQ.

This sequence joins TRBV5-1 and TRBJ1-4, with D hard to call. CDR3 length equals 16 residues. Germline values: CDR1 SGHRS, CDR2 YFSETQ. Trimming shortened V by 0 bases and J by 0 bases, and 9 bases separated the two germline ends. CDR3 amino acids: CASSLAGVATNEKLFF. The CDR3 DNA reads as TGCGCCAGCAGCTTGGCAGGAGTTGCAACTAATGAAAAACTGTTTTTT.

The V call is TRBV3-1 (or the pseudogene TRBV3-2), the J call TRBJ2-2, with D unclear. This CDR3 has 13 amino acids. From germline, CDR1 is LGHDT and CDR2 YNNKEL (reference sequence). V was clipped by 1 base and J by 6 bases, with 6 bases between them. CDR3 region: CASSQGSAGELFF. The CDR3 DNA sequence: TGTGCCAGCAGCCAAGGCTCTGCCGGGGAGCTGTTTTTT.

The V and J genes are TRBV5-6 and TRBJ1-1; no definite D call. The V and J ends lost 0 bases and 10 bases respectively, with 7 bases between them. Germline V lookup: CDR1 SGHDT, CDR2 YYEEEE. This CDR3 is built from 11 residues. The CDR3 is CASSLGSLAFF. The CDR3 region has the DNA TGTGCCAGCAGCTTGGGGAGTCTAGCTTTCTTT.

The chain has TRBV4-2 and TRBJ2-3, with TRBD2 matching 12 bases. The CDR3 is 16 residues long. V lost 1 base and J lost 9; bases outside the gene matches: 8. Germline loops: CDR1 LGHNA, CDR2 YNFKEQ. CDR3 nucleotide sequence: TGTGCCAGCAGCCAAGCGACTAGCGGGAGTGGGGGAACGCAGTATTTT. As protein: CASSQATSGSGGTQYF.

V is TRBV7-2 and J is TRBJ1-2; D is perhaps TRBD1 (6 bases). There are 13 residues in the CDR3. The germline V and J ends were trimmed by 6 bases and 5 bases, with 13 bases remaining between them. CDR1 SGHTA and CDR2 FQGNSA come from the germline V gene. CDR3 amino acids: CASSMDSKYGYTF. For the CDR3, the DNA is TGTGCCAGCAGTATGGACAGTAAATATGGCTACACCTTC.

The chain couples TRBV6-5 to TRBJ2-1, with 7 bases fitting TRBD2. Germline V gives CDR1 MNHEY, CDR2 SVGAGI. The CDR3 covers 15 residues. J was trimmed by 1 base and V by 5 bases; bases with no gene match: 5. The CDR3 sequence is CASSQIAGSYNEQFF. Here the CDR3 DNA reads TGTGCCAGCAGTCAGATAGCGGGTTCCTACAATGAGCAGTTCTTC.